This record covers a single TCR beta chain. The source of the sample is a study of blood T cell repertoires in COVID-19. Study-wide context: Some COVID-19 samples were acute and others convalescent; all came from the United States, Italy and Spain.

Methods used by the authors: The assay estimated nucleated cells by amplifying reference gene primers. Sequencing was performed with immunoSEQ multiplex PCR; in TCRdb, only in-frame clones are kept and a portion is missing. The D gene and trimming were derived from the DNA, and the V and J assignments and clone size from that table. The sample shows around 330,000 clones, 90% of them seen only once. With 5 bases clipped from V and 1 base from J, the junction kept 4 bases outside the gene matches. Per germline, CDR1 LGHDT and CDR2 YNNKEL (reference sequence). This CDR3 contains 14 residues. Recruits, aged roughly 18 to 100 years, lived in 24 US areas.

Sequenced: PBMCs or T cells enriched from blood (not recorded which). J is TRBJ1-1 and V is TRBV3-1 (or the pseudogene TRBV3-2); 7 nucleotides align to TRBD1. This sequence originates from a man aged 55 to 70 who had recovered from COVID-19. In DNA form, the CDR3 reads TGTGCCAGCAGCTTCGGACAGGCGAACACTGAAGCTTTCTTT. It specifies CASSFGQANTEAFF.